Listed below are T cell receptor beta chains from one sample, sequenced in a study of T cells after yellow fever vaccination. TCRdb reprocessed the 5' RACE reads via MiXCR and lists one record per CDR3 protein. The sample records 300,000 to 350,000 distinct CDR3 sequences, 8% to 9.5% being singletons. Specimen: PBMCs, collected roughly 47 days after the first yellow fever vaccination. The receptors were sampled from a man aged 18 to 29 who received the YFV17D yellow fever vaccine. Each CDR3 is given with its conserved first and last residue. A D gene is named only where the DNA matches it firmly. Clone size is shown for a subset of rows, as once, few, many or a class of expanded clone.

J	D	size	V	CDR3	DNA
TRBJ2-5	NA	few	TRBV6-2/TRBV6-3	CASRPSPQETQYF	TGTGCCAGCAGGCCCAGTCCCCAAGAGACCCAGTACTTC
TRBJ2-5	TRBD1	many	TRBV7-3	CASSPQTGMGGETQYF	TGTGCCAGCAGCCCCCAGACAGGGATGGGCGGGGAGACCCAGTACTTC
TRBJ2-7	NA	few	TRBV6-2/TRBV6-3	CASSVTGTHYEQYF	TGTGCCAGCAGTGTCACCGGGACACATTACGAGCAGTACTTC
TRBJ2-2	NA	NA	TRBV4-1	CASSLPTSNTGELFF	TGCGCCAGCAGCCTGCCTACATCTAACACCGGGGAGCTGTTTTTT
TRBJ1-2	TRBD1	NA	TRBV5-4	CASSNGQGTVYGYTF	TGTGCCAGCAGCAACGGACAGGGGACAGTCTATGGCTACACCTTC
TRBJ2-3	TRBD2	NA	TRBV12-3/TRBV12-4	CASSLELAGTGTDTQYF	TGTGCCAGCAGTTTGGAACTAGCGGGGACGGGCACAGATACGCAGTATTTT
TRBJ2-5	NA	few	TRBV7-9	CASSLVGSRGRETQYF	TGTGCCAGCAGCTTAGTAGGTTCTAGGGGACGGGAGACCCAGTACTTC
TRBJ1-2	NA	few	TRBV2	CASSDWRGDGYTF	TGTGCCAGCAGTGATTGGAGGGGCGATGGCTACACCTTC
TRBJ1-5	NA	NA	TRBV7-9	CASSLSGAAQHF	TGTGCCAGCAGCTTATCAGGCGCAGCCCAGCATTTT
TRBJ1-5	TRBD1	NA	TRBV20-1	CSASRDRDQPQHF	TGCAGTGCTAGTAGGGACAGGGATCAGCCCCAGCATTTT
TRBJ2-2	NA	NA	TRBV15	CATTRWGATGELFF	TGTGCCACCACCAGGTGGGGGGCTACCGGGGAGCTGTTTTTT
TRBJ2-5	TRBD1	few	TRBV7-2	CASSHKTGGQETQYF	TGTGCCAGCAGCCATAAGACAGGGGGCCAAGAGACCCAGTACTTC
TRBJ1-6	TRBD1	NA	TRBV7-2	CASSLTGPSPLHF	TGTGCCAGCAGCCTGACAGGGCCTTCACCCCTCCACTTT
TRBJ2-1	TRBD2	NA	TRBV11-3	CASSFTGGLGVEQFF	TGTGCCAGCAGCTTCACGGGGGGGCTTGGGGTTGAGCAGTTCTTC
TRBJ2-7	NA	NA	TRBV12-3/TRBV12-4	CASSREGPPYEQYF	TGTGCCAGCAGCCGAGAGGGACCACCCTACGAGCAGTACTTC
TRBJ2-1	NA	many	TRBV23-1	CASSQESGEFSNEQFF	TGCGCCAGCAGTCAAGAATCGGGGGAGTTTTCCAATGAGCAGTTCTTC
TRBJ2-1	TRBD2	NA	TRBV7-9	CASSLAGRDNEQFF	TGTGCCAGCAGCTTAGCGGGGAGGGACAATGAGCAGTTCTTC
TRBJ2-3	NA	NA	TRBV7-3	CASSVTRDTQYF	TGTGCCAGCAGCGTTACCAGGGATACGCAGTATTTT
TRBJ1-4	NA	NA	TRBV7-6	CASSSTSQGDEKLFF	TGTGCCAGCAGTTCAACCTCGCAGGGCGATGAAAAACTGTTTTTT
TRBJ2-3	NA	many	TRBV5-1	CASSALAEGTDTQYF	TGCGCCAGCAGCGCCCTAGCAGAGGGCACAGATACGCAGTATTTT
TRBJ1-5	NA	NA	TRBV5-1	CASSLAPGGMTDQPQHF	TGCGCCAGCAGCTTGGCCCCCGGGGGGATGACGGATCAGCCCCAGCATTTT
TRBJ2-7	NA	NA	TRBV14	CASSLQGLFYEQYF	TGTGCCAGCAGCTTACAGGGTCTCTTTTACGAGCAGTACTTC
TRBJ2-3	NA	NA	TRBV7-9	CASSLGPWTDTQYF	TGTGCCAGCAGCCTGGGGCCTTGGACAGATACGCAGTATTTT
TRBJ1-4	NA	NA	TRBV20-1	CSAIEPMGEKLFF	TGCAGTGCTATAGAACCAATGGGCGAAAAACTGTTTTTT
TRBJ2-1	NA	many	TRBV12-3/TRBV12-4	CASSYRADNEQFF	TGTGCCAGCAGTTACAGGGCTGACAATGAGCAGTTCTTC
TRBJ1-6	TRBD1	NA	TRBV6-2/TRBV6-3	CVSSPDRVSPLHF	TGTGTCAGCAGTCCGGACAGGGTTTCACCCCTCCACTTT
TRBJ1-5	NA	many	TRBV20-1	CSATSDIDNQPQHF	TGCAGTGCTACCTCCGACATCGACAATCAGCCCCAGCATTTT
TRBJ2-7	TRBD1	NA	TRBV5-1	CASSLAGTGPREQYF	TGCGCCAGCAGCTTGGCCGGGACAGGGCCGCGCGAGCAGTACTTC
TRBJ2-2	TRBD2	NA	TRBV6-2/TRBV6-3	CASRPWTSGDTGELFF	TGTGCCAGCAGACCCTGGACTAGCGGGGACACCGGGGAGCTGTTTTTT
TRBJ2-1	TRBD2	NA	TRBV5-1	CASSIRLSGGVNEQFF	TGCGCCAGCAGCATACGACTAAGCGGGGGGGTAAATGAGCAGTTCTTC
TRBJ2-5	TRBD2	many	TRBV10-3	CAISAGTTGPARTQYF	TGTGCCATCAGTGCCGGGACTACAGGCCCGGCGCGGACCCAGTACTTC
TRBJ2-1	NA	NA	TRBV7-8	CASSRGGQERASYNEQFF	TGTGCCAGCAGCCGCGGCGGCCAGGAGCGGGCTTCCTACAATGAGCAGTTCTTC
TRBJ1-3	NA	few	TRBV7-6	CASSLGETTIYF	TGTGCCAGCAGCTTAGGCGAGACCACCATATATTTT
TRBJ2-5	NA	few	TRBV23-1	CASGQVETQYF	TGCGCCAGCGGGCAGGTTGAGACCCAGTACTTC
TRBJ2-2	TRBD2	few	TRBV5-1	CASSTGGPTGELFF	TGCGCCAGCAGCACGGGGGGGCCCACCGGGGAGCTGTTTTTT
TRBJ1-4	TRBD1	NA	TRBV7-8	CASSWGQGATTNEKLFF	TGTGCCAGCAGCTGGGGACAGGGCGCGACGACTAATGAAAAACTGTTTTTT
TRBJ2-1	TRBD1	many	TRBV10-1	CASSESQGQGVYEQFF	TGCGCCAGCAGTGAGTCCCAAGGACAGGGAGTCTATGAGCAGTTCTTC
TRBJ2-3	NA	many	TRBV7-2	CASSARVTDTQYF	TGTGCCAGCAGCGCCCGGGTCACAGATACGCAGTATTTT
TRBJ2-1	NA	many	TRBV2	CASFSLQYNEQFF	TGTGCCAGCTTTTCTCTACAGTACAATGAGCAGTTCTTC
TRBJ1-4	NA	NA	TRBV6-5	CASSHGQKNEKLFF	TGTGCCAGCAGTCACGGACAGAAAAATGAAAAACTGTTTTTT
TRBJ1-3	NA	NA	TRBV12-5	CASGLFGNTIYF	TGTGCTAGTGGTTTGTTTGGAAACACCATATATTTT
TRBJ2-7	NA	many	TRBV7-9	CASSLSGHEQYF	TGTGCCAGCAGCCTTAGCGGTCACGAGCAGTACTTC